The clone carrying this T cell receptor (beta chain) was found a few times. Individuals aged about 18 to 100 years were recruited from about two dozen US areas. The data were taken from a study of blood T cell repertoires in COVID-19. The overall study: PBMCs, B-cell-depleted T cells, or T cells were the source of the cDNA or gDNA that made up the material.

V lost 0 bases, J lost 2 bases, and 13 bases lay in between. Germline CDR1 and CDR2: MNHEY and SVGAGI. This CDR3 has 16 amino acids. The protocol was immunoSEQ multiplex PCR, while the TCRdb copy is restricted to in-frame clones and leaves out a portion. Of about 160,000 clones detected, around 87% appear once; the ten largest clones hold roughly 4%. The chain combines TRBV6-5 with TRBJ1-2; D is unclear. Sequencing was carried out using PBMCs or T cells enriched from blood (not recorded which). The sequence derives from a woman aged 40 to 50 who had been exposed to COVID-19. In DNA form, the CDR3 reads TGTGCCAGCAGTTACTCTGTAGCGGGTCCCAACTATGGCTACACCTTC. This translates into CASSYSVAGPNYGYTF.